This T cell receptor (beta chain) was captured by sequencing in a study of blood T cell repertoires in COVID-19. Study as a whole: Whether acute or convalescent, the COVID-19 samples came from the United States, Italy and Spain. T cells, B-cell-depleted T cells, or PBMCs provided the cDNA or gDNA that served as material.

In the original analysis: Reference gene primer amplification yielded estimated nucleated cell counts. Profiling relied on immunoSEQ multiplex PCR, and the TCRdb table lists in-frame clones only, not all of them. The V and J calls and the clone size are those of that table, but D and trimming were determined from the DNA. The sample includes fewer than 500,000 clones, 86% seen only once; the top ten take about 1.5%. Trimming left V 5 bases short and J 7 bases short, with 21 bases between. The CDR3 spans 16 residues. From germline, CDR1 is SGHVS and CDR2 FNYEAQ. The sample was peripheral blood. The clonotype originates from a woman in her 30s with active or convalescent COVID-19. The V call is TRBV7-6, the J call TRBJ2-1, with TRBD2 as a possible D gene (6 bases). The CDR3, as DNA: TGTGCCAGCAGCAAAATCCCTCCGGGGGTTGGAAATGAGCAGTTCTTC. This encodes CASSKIPPGVGNEQFF.